Listed below are T cell receptor beta chains from one sample, sequenced in a study of blood T cell repertoires in COVID-19. TCRdb's table, derived via immunoSEQ multiplex PCR, lists solely in-frame clones and lacks some. Among around 290,000 clones listed, around 90% were seen once. The sequencing sample was made of PBMCs or T cells enriched from blood (not recorded which). The origin of the receptors is a woman aged 25 to 39 who had recovered from COVID-19. Both conserved end residues are part of each CDR3. Each record gives: J gene, D gene, CDR3 length, V gene, clone size, CDR3 DNA, CDR3 protein. A D gene is named only where the DNA matches it firmly. Not all rows give a size; the values are once, few, many and, for expanded clones, a class.

TRBJ2-7 NA 16 TRBV5-1 NA TGCGCCAGCAGCTTGGCCCCGCGGGATCGGACCTACGAGCAGTACTTC CASSLAPRDRTYEQYF
TRBJ2-1 NA 13 TRBV11-1 NA TGTGCCAGCAGCTCCCGAGAATACAATGAGCAGTTCTTC CASSSREYNEQFF
TRBJ2-5 NA 16 TRBV3-1/TRBV3-2 NA TGTGCCAGCAGCCAAGATTGGCAGGGTAATCGAGAGACCCAGTACTTC CASSQDWQGNRETQYF
TRBJ1-2 NA 12 TRBV3-1/TRBV3-2 NA TGTGCCAGCAGCCAAGGGGCCTATGGCTACACCTTC CASSQGAYGYTF
TRBJ2-1 TRBD1 13 TRBV27 NA TGTGCCAGCACAGGGACAGAGTACAATGAGCAGTTCTTC CASTGTEYNEQFF
TRBJ2-5 TRBD1 13 TRBV10-2 once TGCGCCAGCCAAAGACAGGGAGTTGGGACCCAGTACTTC CASQRQGVGTQYF
TRBJ2-7 TRBD2 14 TRBV2 NA TGTGCCAGCAGTGAGAGGACTAGTTCCTACGAGCAGTACTTC CASSERTSSYEQYF
TRBJ2-1 NA 15 TRBV27 NA TGTGCCAGCAGCCCTTCTAGCAGAGACTACAATGAGCAGTTCTTC CASSPSSRDYNEQFF
TRBJ2-1 NA 17 TRBV11-2 NA TGTGCCAGCAGCCGCAATGGGGGGTCAGCTGGCTACAATGAGCAGTTCTTC CASSRNGGSAGYNEQFF
TRBJ2-2 TRBD2 15 TRBV9 NA TGTGCCAGCAGCATTAGCGGGAGAGACACCGGGGAGCTGTTTTTT CASSISGRDTGELFF
TRBJ1-2 TRBD1 16 TRBV7-2 NA TGTGCCAGCAGCCCACGGACAGGGGGCCCCCACTATGGCTACACCTTC CASSPRTGGPHYGYTF
TRBJ1-1 NA 13 TRBV28 few TGTGCCAGCAGTTTTTCTTCCCCCGCTGAAGCTTTCTTT CASSFSSPAEAFF
TRBJ2-7 NA 13 TRBV7-8 NA TGTGCCAGCAGCCTCGACAGGTCCTACGAGCAGTACTTC CASSLDRSYEQYF
TRBJ1-2 NA 15 TRBV7-2 NA TGTGCCAGCAGCTTGTTCGGCGGGCTGAACTATGGCTACACCTTC CASSLFGGLNYGYTF
TRBJ2-1 TRBD2 15 TRBV30 NA TGTGCCTGGAGTGAGGGGACTAGCAGTCTCAATGAGCAGTTCTTC CAWSEGTSSLNEQFF
TRBJ1-1 NA 12 TRBV10-3 few TGTGCCATCAGGGGGGGGAACACTGAAGCTTTCTTT CAIRGGNTEAFF
TRBJ1-4 TRBD1 15 TRBV24-1 NA TGTGCCACCAGTGATTTGTGGGACAGGGAGGGAAAACTGTTTTTT CATSDLWDREGKLFF
TRBJ1-5 TRBD1 18 TRBV28 NA TGTGCCAGCATCCCCCCGGGACAGGCCGCGTTGTTGTATCAGCCCCAGCATTTT CASIPPGQAALLYQPQHF
TRBJ2-1 TRBD2 15 TRBV7-9 NA TGTGCCAGCAGCCCCGGAGCGGGATCTCTGAATGAGCAGTTCTTC CASSPGAGSLNEQFF
TRBJ2-1 TRBD2 16 TRBV9 NA TGTGCCAGCAGCGTAGGGGGTAGCGGGAGCTACAATGAGCAGTTCTTC CASSVGGSGSYNEQFF
TRBJ2-2 NA 16 TRBV10-3 NA TGTGCCATCAGTGAAGTAACGGGGGTAAACACCGGGGAGCTGTTTTTT CAISEVTGVNTGELFF
TRBJ2-3 TRBD2 14 TRBV24-1 NA TGTGCCACCAGTGGACTAGCGAGCACAGATACGCAGTATTTT CATSGLASTDTQYF
TRBJ2-5 NA 13 TRBV9 NA TGTGCCAGCAGCATTAGCGGTCAAGAGACCCAGTACTTC CASSISGQETQYF
TRBJ2-1 TRBD2 15 TRBV24-1 NA TGTGCCACCAGTGCCCCCTCGGAGCTAGCGGGCTTGCAGTTCTTC CATSAPSELAGLQFF
TRBJ1-5 NA 14 TRBV25-1 NA TGTGCCAGCAGTGGGGGGGGTAGCAATCAGCCCCAGCATTTT CASSGGGSNQPQHF
TRBJ2-7 NA 15 TRBV7-2 NA TGTGCCAGCAGCTTAAACAGGGACACAACCTACGAGCAGTACTTC CASSLNRDTTYEQYF
TRBJ2-7 NA 16 TRBV18 NA TGTGCCAGCTCACCAAGTCAGCAGGGTTCTCCCTACGAGCAGTACTTC CASSPSQQGSPYEQYF
TRBJ2-5 TRBD2 13 TRBV29-1 NA TGCAGCGTCCGGACTAGCGGGAGTGAGACCCAGTACTTC CSVRTSGSETQYF
TRBJ1-2 NA 15 TRBV5-6 NA TGTGCCAGCAGCGTCGCGCAGGGAGGCAACTATGGCTACACCTTC CASSVAQGGNYGYTF
TRBJ2-7 NA 13 TRBV6-5 NA TGTGCCAGCCAGAGACAGAGCTCCTACGAGCAGTACTTC CASQRQSSYEQYF
TRBJ2-3 NA 14 TRBV4-3 once TGCGCCAGCAGCCAAGATTCGCACCGGGATACGCAGTATTTT CASSQDSHRDTQYF
TRBJ1-1 TRBD1 17 TRBV4-1 NA TGCGCCAGCAGCCAAGTGCTGGACAGGGGCCAAAACACTGAAGCTTTCTTT CASSQVLDRGQNTEAFF
TRBJ1-1 NA 16 TRBV7-2 NA TGTGCCAGCAGTCCGTTCGGGGGTAGAATGAACACTGAAGCTTTCTTT CASSPFGGRMNTEAFF
TRBJ2-3 TRBD2 20 TRBV4-2 NA TGTGCCAGCAGCCGGATCACAATAGCGGGGGAGGGGTTTAGCACAGATACGCAGTATTTT CASSRITIAGEGFSTDTQYF
TRBJ2-7 NA 12 TRBV5-8 NA TGTGCCAGCAGCTTCATCTCCTACGAGCAGTACTTC CASSFISYEQYF
TRBJ2-5 TRBD2 16 TRBV7-9 NA TGTGCCAGCAGCAAGGGACTAGCGGGACCGCAAGAGACCCAGTACTTC CASSKGLAGPQETQYF
TRBJ1-2 TRBD1 15 TRBV14 once TGTGCCAGCAGCCCGAACAGGGGCTCCGACTATGGCTACACCTTC CASSPNRGSDYGYTF
TRBJ2-3 NA 14 TRBV28 NA TGTGCCAGCAGTTTACCGGGGTTAACAGATACGCAGTATTTT CASSLPGLTDTQYF
TRBJ2-5 TRBD2 15 TRBV6-2/TRBV6-3 NA TGTGCCAGTAGCCTGCGAGCGGGAGCGGGGGAGACCCAGTACTTC CASSLRAGAGETQYF
TRBJ1-2 NA 13 TRBV2 NA TGTGCCAGCATCCCTGGGCAGGGCTATGGCTACACCTTC CASIPGQGYGYTF
TRBJ1-2 TRBD1 14 TRBV19 NA TGTGCCAGTAGTATCATCGACAGGGGCTATGGCTACACCTTC CASSIIDRGYGYTF
TRBJ1-3 TRBD1 16 TRBV6-5 NA TGTGCCAGCAGTTGGGCGGGACAGTCCTCTGGAAACACCATATATTTT CASSWAGQSSGNTIYF